The present TCR beta chain was sequenced within a study of long-term antiretroviral therapy in people with HIV (dated by TCRdb to 2022 to 2024). With respect to the entire study: The earliest samples were collected approximately a decade before the 2015 WHO recommendation for immediate ART, a period when ART was typically delayed until CD4 counts fell. A retrospective serial study tested whether changes in peripheral blood TRB repertoire composition and diversity were associated with ART initiation and durable HIV suppression. A total of about 180 cryopreserved PBMC samples were contributed to the cohort by 30 adults with confirmed HIV infection, with samples collected serially over a mean of around 6 years (range 1-12). Of the 30 or so participants with HIV, 10 to 11 were female. No cross-contamination during QIAcube processing was shown when test extractions of a monoclonal T-cell line were performed alongside a few dozen polyclonal samples. Points the paper makes about the study in general: ART initiation was associated with a significant increase in TRB diversity, but diversity stayed significantly below transplant donor controls even after long-term ART. Inferences about post-ART repertoire changes are limited because no data were available on ART adherence, viral resistance or therapy changes. Samples dated from about 2004 to 2018, and the ART regimens used may be less effective than current ones. Unsorted PBMC were profiled instead of sorted CD4+ and CD8+ T cells because pre-ART samples had limited cell numbers. HIV repertoires had narrower CDR3 length ranges than controls, and the network structure suggested an antigen-experienced repertoire that shifted only slightly toward naive after ART. Owing to limited PBMC availability, only the TCR beta chain was sequenced, without alpha chain pairing. The repertoire was dominated across all time points by expanded TRB clones identified before ART initiation, although this dominance was seen to fluctuate and to decrease in many PLHIV after ART.

Inclusion was restricted to participants for whom at least one PBMC sample before ART initiation and at least two post-ART samples were available. Every participant with HIV received treatment in the United States of America. Before DNA extraction, cryopreserved samples of about 0.95-11 million PBMC were thawed and then washed. At the time of the earliest PBMC sample, participants with HIV were aged between about 23 and 55 years. PBMC samples were contributed by each participant from 1-4 timepoints before ART initiation and 2-8 timepoints after ART initiation, with a median of 7 samples. Serial HIV viral load, CD4+ T-cell count, ART history and demographic data were obtained for every participant. Genomic DNA was extracted from unsorted PBMC with a Qiagen kit on a QIAcube, processed in batches of 12 samples. As to this clone: It lacks a known antigen. No clone much larger than this one lies a single base away; base qualities are absent.

Sequencing of the TRB variable region was done with the immunoSEQ hsTCRB v3.0 assay at survey level resolution. The targeted TRB sequencing depth was roughly 40,000-55,000 T-cell genomes per sample. An Illumina MiSeq with a v3 150-cycle kit was used to sequence the pooled TRB libraries. From the authors' description of their analysis: Repertoire analysis ran in R within a reproducible Nextflow workflow covering QC, data transformation and analysis. LymphoSeq2, an R package for exploring AIRR-Seq data, was used to implement custom analyses. After excluding a handful of samples that yielded fewer than 5000 total TRB sequences, fewer than 200 HIV repertoires remained for analysis. Among the 200 or so HIV repertoires that were kept, around 60 were collected before ART initiation and some 130 were collected after ART initiation. Repertoires were downsampled to 5000 TRB nucleotide sequences, with summary statistics averaged over 100 downsampling iterations. TRB sequences were retained for analysis only if CDR3 regions of at least seven amino acids were present. A Shannon entropy-derived clonality score and the Gini coefficient were used to measure diversity. Repertoire networks linked the top 5000 CDR3 amino acid sequences whenever two sequences differed by an edit distance of one. For TRB CDR3 amino acid sequences, antigen specificity groups and MHC restriction were predicted with GLIPH2. To flag known CMV, EBV, HIV or tissue antigen associations, CDR3 amino acid sequences were matched against VDJdb and McPAS-TCR. Pre-ART, post-ART and control groups were compared with Wilcoxon signed-rank tests and Holm-Bonferroni correction. TCRdb provides this immuneACCESS table in a form limited to in-frame rearrangements. Some clones are lacking; in checked studies, under half of them reflect an unresolved V gene, and why the rest are absent is not known. V, J and clone size were drawn from that table, and D and trimming were deduced from the DNA. The sample data list about 35,000 clones, and around 94% of these were observed just once. Of the sample, 3% to 4.5% falls within the top ten clones.

Including cysteine and phenylalanine, the CDR3 has 17 amino acids. The retained sequence is limited to the CDR3, 51 bases, with the frame set at the first base. Reading the germline V gene (reference sequence) gives CDR1 LNHNV and CDR2 YYDKDF. Trimmed from V: 0 bases; trimmed from J: 5 bases; junction bases lacking a gene match: 9. The chain was built from TRBV15 and TRBJ2-5; TRBD2 agrees with 10 junctional bases. The origin of this receptor is a woman between 50 and 59 years old with HIV. The specimen was unsorted PBMCs, collected 4.1 years after starting antiretroviral therapy. DNA sequence: TGTGCCACCAGCAGAGATGGAACTAGCGGGGTATTTGAGACCCAGTACTTC. This is translated as CATSRDGTSGVFETQYF.